The 21 T cell receptor beta chains listed next were all sequenced from one sample in a study of cytomegalovirus exposure and HLA in healthy donors. The PCR had 60 Vbeta and 13 Jbeta primers. Data came from immunoSEQ multiplex PCR; TCRdb stores just in-frame clones and leaves some out. This table has approximately 86,000 clones, 65% to 80% appearing once. Specimen: PBMCs. The receptors stem from a man aged 35 to 55 in good health and CMV-seronegative.

The chain couples TRBV4-2 to TRBJ2-7; 12 nucleotides match TRBD2. Per the germline V gene, CDR1 is LGHNA and CDR2 is YNFKEQ. J was trimmed by 3 bases and V by 3 bases; bases with no gene match: 0. CDR3 length equals 14 residues. The CDR3 reads CASSQGLAGYEQYF. DNA for the CDR3: TGTGCCAGCAGCCAGGGACTAGCGGGCTACGAGCAGTACTTC.

This rearrangement joins TRBV7-2 to TRBJ1-1, with a possible D match to TRBD1 (6 bases). CDR1 and CDR2 (germline): SGHTA, FQGNSA. The ends were cut back, 6 bases at V and 5 bases at J, with 22 bases in the middle. CDR3 length: 16 residues. The CDR3 nucleotides read TGTGCCAGCAGTTTGGGTCTGGGGAGTACAGGGACTGAAGCTTTCTTT. Protein: CASSLGLGSTGTEAFF.

The rearrangement uses TRBV6-4 and TRBJ2-3; 7 bases line up with TRBD2. The CDR3 runs to 13 residues. Germline trimming cut 8 bases from V and 3 bases from J; bases unmatched to any gene: 5. Germline V gene sequence: CDR1 MRHNA, CDR2 SNTAGT. As DNA, the CDR3 is TGTGCCAGCGGTCGGGGGGTAACAGATACGCAGTATTTT. It codes for CASGRGVTDTQYF.

CDR3 nucleotides: TGTGCCAGCAGCCTTCATAGCGGGGATACATACAATGAGCAGTTCTTC. Its protein product is CASSLHSGDTYNEQFF. The chain combines TRBV4-2 with TRBJ2-1; 8 bases match TRBD2. V gave up 4 bases and J gave up 4 bases; unmatched junction bases: 9. Germline CDR1 LGHNA, CDR2 YNFKEQ. The CDR3 has 16 amino acids.

The CDR3 reads CASSANRDSDTYEQYF. CDR3 sequence (DNA): TGTGCCAGCAGCGCCAACCGGGACAGCGATACCTACGAGCAGTACTTC. The J gene is TRBJ2-7, the V gene TRBV9; 7 bases agree with TRBD1. This CDR3 contains 16 residues. The junction had 11 bases not matched to a gene; V was cut back by 3 bases and J by 2 bases. Germline V gives CDR1 SGDLS, CDR2 YYNGEE.

The rearrangement uses TRBV13 and TRBJ1-6; D gene uncertain. V shed 5 bases and J shed 0 bases, with 11 bases lying between them. CDR1 PRHDT and CDR2 FYEKMQ come from the germline V gene (reference sequence). The CDR3 sequence is 16 residues long. The CDR3 DNA sequence: TGTGCCAGCAGCCCCGGCGGGAGCTCCTATAATTCACCCCTCCACTTT. Translated: CASSPGGSSYNSPLHF.

The chain is built from TRBV27 and TRBJ2-1; TRBD2 matches at 10 bases. Trimming took 6 bases from V and 10 from J; bases not matched to a gene: 3. The CDR3 covers 12 residues. The V gene's germline CDR1 is MNHEY and CDR2 SMNVEV (reference sequence). The CDR3 sequence is CASRATSGEQFF. In DNA form, the CDR3 reads TGTGCCAGCAGAGCGACTAGCGGGGAGCAGTTCTTC.

The V and J genes are TRBV19 and TRBJ2-1, with D uncertain. CDR1 LNHDA and CDR2 SQIVND come from the germline V gene (reference sequence). The CDR3 has 17 amino acids. Between the trimmed V and J ends, which lost 3 bases and 0 bases, there was a span of 15 bases. CDR3: CASSILPGSISYNEQFF. CDR3 coding DNA: TGTGCCAGTAGTATCTTGCCGGGTTCAATCTCCTACAATGAGCAGTTCTTC.

This chain uses TRBV6-1 with TRBJ2-5; D might be TRBD1 (5 bases). The J call may be mistaken, given a closer DNA end match to TRBJ2-7. The CDR3 covers 19 residues. Looked up from germline, CDR1 is MNHNS and CDR2 is SASEGT. CDR3 sequence: CASSGAAGKAYIDSGEQYF. The CDR3 DNA follows: TGTGCCAGCAGTGGGGCGGCAGGGAAGGCGTATATTGATTCGGGCGAGCAGTACTTC.

The chain couples TRBV7-2 to TRBJ2-7, with 11 bases fitting TRBD2. J gave up 3 bases and V 4 bases, and 8 bases lay outside the gene matches. The germline V gene has CDR1 SGHTA and CDR2 FQGNSA. The CDR3 sequence is 16 residues long. CDR3 in DNA: TGTGCCAGCAGCTCCCTAGCGGGGGGAATCCTCTACGAGCAGTACTTC. Amino acids: CASSSLAGGILYEQYF.

The chain joins TRBV6-6 to TRBJ1-3; a weak D match, TRBD1 (6 bases). Looked up from germline, CDR1 is MNHNY and CDR2 is SVGAGI (reference sequence). CDR3 size: 16 residues. The V gene lost 2 bases and the J gene lost 2 bases, with 13 bases spanning the gap. The CDR3 bases are TGTGCCAGCAGTTACGTGGGGGCTACGCCTGGAAACACCATATATTTT. It is translated as CASSYVGATPGNTIYF.

V usage is TRBV4-3 and J usage is TRBJ2-2; D ambiguous. CDR1 LGHNA and CDR2 YSLEER come from the germline V gene. There are 12 residues in the CDR3. V gave up 4 bases and J gave up 6 bases, with 6 bases separating them. The chain's CDR3 is CASSRVAGELFF. The CDR3 bases are TGCGCCAGCAGCCGCGTCGCCGGGGAGCTGTTTTTT.

This clone was picked up a small number of times. This chain joins TRBV18 and TRBJ2-7, with D perhaps TRBD1 (6 bases). CDR1 is KGHSH, CDR2 LQKENI, per germline. Trimming cost V 4 bases and J 3 bases, with 19 bases left between them. The CDR3 spans 16 residues. The CDR3 here is CASSHAPGTTYYEQYF. The CDR3 DNA reads as TGTGCCAGCTCACATGCCCCCGGGACAACTTACTACGAGCAGTACTTC.

The chain is built from TRBV27 and TRBJ2-2; 7 nucleotides agree with TRBD2. Losses at the gene ends were 8 bases for V and 0 bases for J; bases not matched to a gene: 12. CDR3 size: 17 residues. Looked up from germline, CDR1 is MNHEY and CDR2 is SMNVEV (reference sequence). The CDR3, as DNA: TGTGCCAGCGGGTCCCGGGGGGAACGAACGAACACCGGGGAGCTGTTTTTT. Its translation: CASGSRGERTNTGELFF.

This rearrangement joins TRBV2 to TRBJ2-5; D not resolved. Germline CDR1 SNHLY, CDR2 FYNNEI. CDR3 length equals 13 residues. V was clipped by 6 bases and J by 5 bases, with 13 bases between them. CDR3 nucleotides: TGTGCCAGCAGGACCAGCCCAGGCGAGACCCAGTACTTC. This gives the protein CASRTSPGETQYF.

The chain carries TRBV11-2 and TRBJ2-2, with a weak D call TRBD1 (5 bases). CDR1 is SGHAT and CDR2 is FQNNGV in the germline V gene. V was trimmed by 5 bases and J by 3 bases, leaving 16 bases between them. The CDR3 runs 16 residues. The CDR3 sequence is CASSPRVFRDTGELFF. CDR3 sequence (DNA): TGTGCCAGCAGCCCCAGGGTATTCCGCGACACCGGGGAGCTGTTTTTT.

The chain has TRBV4-3 and TRBJ1-1, with 7 bases that match TRBD1. The CDR3 has 14 amino acids. The V and J ends lost 0 bases and 7 bases, in that order; junction bases with no gene match: 5. The germline gives CDR1 LGHNA, CDR2 YSLEER. The DNA for the CDR3 is TGCGCCAGCAGCCAAGATTGGGGGACAGTTGAAGCTTTCTTT. Translated, it gives CASSQDWGTVEAFF.

The chain recombines TRBV5-4 with TRBJ2-2; D is uncertain. Between the trimmed V and J ends, which lost 3 bases and 1 base, there was a span of 10 bases. The CDR3 runs to 15 residues. CDR1 and CDR2 (germline): SGHNT, YYREEE (reference sequence). The CDR3 region has the DNA TGTGCCAGCAGCTCCTCGGGTCTGAACACCGGGGAGCTGTTTTTT. The encoded protein is CASSSSGLNTGELFF.

This clone was detected a few times. The chain recombines TRBV9 with TRBJ1-6; 7 bases are shared with TRBD1. Germline V CDR1 and CDR2: SGDLS, YYNGEE. J lost 9 bases, V lost 0 bases, and 6 bases had no gene match. The CDR3 is made up of 15 amino acids. CDR3 loop: CASSVVGTVTSPLHF. In nucleotides, the CDR3 is TGTGCCAGCAGCGTAGTGGGGACAGTCACTTCACCCCTCCACTTT.

This clone turned up a few times. This chain's CDR3 is CASSPQGANNQPQHF. The CDR3 DNA is TGTGCCAGCAGCCCACAGGGGGCGAACAATCAGCCCCAGCATTTT. The rearrangement uses TRBV7-2 and TRBJ1-5; 9 nucleotides line up with TRBD1. CDR1 is SGHTA, CDR2 FQGNSA, per germline. This CDR3 comprises 15 residues. V lost 5 bases, J lost 3 bases, and 5 bases stayed unmatched.

This chain connects TRBV5-5 to TRBJ1-6; weak D call: TRBD1 (5 bases). CDR1 and CDR2 from the germline V gene are SGHKS and YYEKEE (reference sequence). V was shortened by 7 bases and J by 10 bases, with 15 bases between the two germline ends. This CDR3 contains 13 residues. CDR3: CASWGNKASPLHF. As DNA, the CDR3 is TGTGCCAGCTGGGGCAACAAAGCCTCACCCCTCCACTTT.